These 22 T cell receptor beta chains share one sample of origin, sequenced in a study of CD8+CD57+ T cells in acquired aplastic anemia. Sequencing involved patients with CD8+CD57+ cell expansion previously shown by flow cytometry. Template material for TCR beta VDJ and CDR3 profiling consisted of genomic DNA. TCRdb re-analysed the reads in MiXCR, keeping a single row per CDR3 protein. There are approximately 300,000 distinct CDR3 sequences in the sample; 45% to 65% occur only once, and 1% to 1.5% lies in the top ten. The sample comprised sorted CD4+, CD8+, or CD8+CD57+ T cells (not recorded which) from PBMCs. The receptors were gathered from a human donor with aplastic anemia.

The V gene is TRBV19, the J gene TRBJ1-5, with 7 positions matching TRBD1. This CDR3 contains 15 residues. V lost 4 bases and J lost 9; bases outside the gene matches: 12. In germline, CDR1 is LNHDA, CDR2 SQIVND (reference sequence). The CDR3 nucleotides are TGTGCCAGTAGTAGAACGGACAGGCAGGGGCGGCCCCAGCATTTT. This codes for CASSRTDRQGRPQHF.

This clonotype was seen more than once but under ten times. The gene calls are TRBV10-3 and TRBJ2-5, with 11 bases identical to TRBD2. CDR1 and CDR2 (germline): ENHRY, SYGVKD. The ends lost 10 bases at V and 2 bases at J; junction bases unmatched: 3. The CDR3 extends over 13 amino acids. DNA of the CDR3: TGTGCCACCCGGACTAGCGGGCAAGAGACCCAGTACTTC. It codes for CATRTSGQETQYF.

J is TRBJ1-4 and V is TRBV24-1; possible D gene TRBD1, 6 bases. Germline V gene data show CDR1 as KGHDR and CDR2 as SFDVKD. This CDR3 contains 17 residues. Trimming took 4 bases from V and 5 from J, leaving 19 bases between them. The CDR3 DNA is TGTGCCACCAGTGACTCCACCCCGGGACAACTCAATGAAAAACTGTTTTTT. Translated, it gives CATSDSTPGQLNEKLFF.

The CDR3 nucleotides are TGTGCCAGCTTACTACAGGGCTCCTACAATGAGCAGTTCTTC. It codes for CASLLQGSYNEQFF. The chain combines TRBV18 with TRBJ2-1; maybe TRBD1 (6 bases). Germline V gene sequence: CDR1 KGHSH, CDR2 LQKENI. CDR3 length equals 14 residues. The V and J ends lost 7 bases and 0 bases respectively, with 10 bases between them. The full variable domain, rest sourced from reference TRBV18 and TRBJ2-1, is NAGVMQNPRHLVRRRGQEARLRCSPMKGHSHVYWYRQLPEEGLKFMVYLQKENIIDESGMPKERFSAEFPKEGPSILRIQQVVRGDSAAYFCASLLQGSYNEQFFGPGTRLTVL.

The chain is built from TRBV5-6 and TRBJ2-7, with D tentatively TRBD1 or TRBD2 (5 bases each). V was clipped by 4 bases and J by 6 bases, with 26 bases between them. From germline, CDR1 is SGHDT and CDR2 YYEEEE. The CDR3 sequence is 17 residues long. CDR3 in amino acids: CASSGDPGPGSVGEQYF. The CDR3 DNA sequence: TGTGCCAGCAGCGGCGACCCGGGACCGGGTTCAGTCGGCGAGCAGTACTTC.

Turning to this clonotype: Germline is not matched at one junction end, which may reflect a read error. The chain links TRBV20-1 to TRBJ2-7, with D maybe TRBD1 (6 bases). Per the germline V gene, CDR1 is DFQATT and CDR2 is SNEGSKA (reference sequence). The length of the CDR3 is 12 residues. The CDR3 DNA reads TGCAGTGCTATTGACAGGTCCTACGGGCAGTACTTC. Amino acids: CSAIDRSYGQYF.

The chain joins TRBV24-1 to TRBJ1-5; D uncertain. The CDR3 extends over 14 amino acids. The germline CDR1 and CDR2 sequences are KGHDR and SFDVKD. The V end was cut by 5 bases, the J end by 6 bases, with 13 bases between. DNA of the CDR3: TGTGCCACCAGTGGACGGGGTGAGGGTCAGCCCCAGCATTTT. Translating it yields CATSGRGEGQPQHF.

This clonotype has a handful of counts. The chain links TRBV25-1 to TRBJ2-1; either TRBD1 or TRBD2 may supply D (5 bases each). The ends were cut back, 6 bases at V and 0 bases at J, with 15 bases in the middle. The CDR3 runs to 16 residues. Germline lookup yields CDR1 MGHDK and CDR2 SYGVNS. The CDR3 DNA follows: TGTGCCAGCAGCGATCGACCCGGGACCTCCTACAATGAGCAGTTCTTC. Encoded protein: CASSDRPGTSYNEQFF.

V gene TRBV7-2 combines with J gene TRBJ2-1; TRBD2 is a possible D gene (6 bases). CDR3 length: 14 amino acids. Germline-derived CDR1 and CDR2 are SGHTA and FQGNSA. V was clipped by 1 base and J by 5 bases, with 9 bases between them. The CDR3 nucleotides read TGTGCCAGCAGCTTAGGTTGGGGGGACAATGAGCAGTTCTTC. Translated, it gives CASSLGWGDNEQFF.

CDR3 bases: TGCGCCAGCAGCTCCGTCGCGGGGGCAGGGGACACTGAAGCTTTCTTT. It specifies CASSSVAGAGDTEAFF. The genes are TRBV5-1 and TRBJ1-1; tentatively, D is TRBD1 (6 bases). The CDR3 extends over 16 amino acids. With 3 bases removed from V and 3 bases from J, the gap between germline ends came to 18 bases. Germline CDR1 SGHRS, CDR2 YFSETQ. Full variable domain (outside the CDR3, taken from reference TRBV5-1 and TRBJ1-1): KAGVTQTPRYLIKTRGQQVTLSCSPISGHRSVSWYQQTPGQGLQFLFEYFSETQRNKGNFPGRFSGRQFSNSRSEMNVSTLELGDSALYLCASSSVAGAGDTEAFFGQGTRLTVV.

V and J are TRBV9 and TRBJ2-3; 7 nucleotides align to TRBD2. This CDR3 has 17 amino acids. J gave up 1 base and V 0 bases, and 8 bases lay outside the gene matches. Germline loops: CDR1 SGDLS, CDR2 YYNGEE. The CDR3 region is CASSVGGGGPGTDTQYF. In DNA, the CDR3 is TGTGCCAGCAGCGTAGGTGGGGGAGGGCCGGGCACAGATACGCAGTATTTT.

There are many counts of this clonotype. Here the CDR3 omits its conserved ending phenylalanine or tryptophan, so a read error is the likely source. J is TRBJ1-6 and V is TRBV3-1; D is possibly TRBD1 (5 bases). This CDR3 contains 15 residues. The V and J ends lost 2 bases and 10 bases respectively, with 15 bases between them. Germline values: CDR1 LGHDT, CDR2 YNNKEL (reference sequence). CDR3 nucleotides: TGTGCCAGCAGCCAATTTGAGGGGAGTGAATCACCCCTCCACTCT. Amino acid sequence: CASSQFEGSESPLHS.

This chain links TRBV10-3 with TRBJ2-7; 9 bases fit TRBD2. V dropped 8 bases and J dropped 2; count of bases not matched to a gene: 7. This CDR3 comprises 14 residues. The germline V gene encodes CDR1 ENHRY and CDR2 SYGVKD. CDR3 coding DNA: TGTGCCATCTCGGCGGGAGGGCTACCCTACGAGCAGTACTTC. This gives the protein CAISAGGLPYEQYF.

The chain combines TRBV20-1 with TRBJ2-5; D is unresolved. Looked up from germline, CDR1 is DFQATT and CDR2 is SNEGSKA (reference sequence). The CDR3 consists of 14 residues. The V end was cut by 3 bases, the J end by 2 bases, with 13 bases between. The CDR3 DNA sequence: TGCAGTGCTAGGGGCCTGACACAACAAGAGACCCAGTACTTC. Protein: CSARGLTQQETQYF.

J is TRBJ2-5 and V is TRBV20-1; 7 bases are shared with TRBD1. V lost 6 bases, J lost 2 bases, and 12 bases stayed unmatched. This CDR3 has 15 amino acids. Germline V CDR1 and CDR2: DFQATT, SNEGSKA (reference sequence). The CDR3 loop reads CSAVPFKGQQETQYF. The CDR3 DNA sequence: TGCAGTGCCGTCCCATTTAAGGGACAGCAAGAGACCCAGTACTTC.

On this clonotype: With a much larger clone just one base away, this may be a read error. The V and J genes are TRBV10-3 and TRBJ2-3; 7 bases are shared with TRBD2. The CDR3 length is 15 residues. Germline lookup yields CDR1 ENHRY and CDR2 SYGVKD. Trimming cost V 10 bases and J 1 base; bases outside gene matches: 11. CDR3 bases: TGTGCCACCACCATCAGACTAGCCGGCACAGATACGCAGTATTTT. Its translation: CATTIRLAGTDTQYF.

This clonotype showed up just a few times. J is TRBJ1-2 and V is TRBV7-9; D is possibly TRBD1 (6 bases). This CDR3 has 15 amino acids. Germline assignment: CDR1 SEHNR and CDR2 FQNEAQ (reference sequence). Trimming pared 0 bases from V and 7 bases from J, leaving 15 bases between. The CDR3 nucleotides read TGTGCCAGCAGCTTAGCGGCGGGGGGCGGCAGTGGCTACACCTTC. This sequence encodes CASSLAAGGGSGYTF. Drawing the rest from reference TRBV7-9 and TRBJ1-2, the complete variable domain is DTGVSQNPRHKITKRGQNVTFRCDPISEHNRLYWYRQTLGQGPEFLTYFQNEAQLEKSRLLSDRFSAERPKGSFSTLEIQRTEQGDSAMYLCASSLAAGGGSGYTFGSGTRLTVV.

This chain connects TRBV6-2 or TRBV6-3 to TRBJ2-7; D remains ambiguous. Germline V gene data show CDR1 as MNHEY and CDR2 as SVGEGT. The CDR3 covers 11 residues. V shed 2 bases and J shed 7 bases, with 6 bases lying between them. The CDR3 sequence: CASSYGVEQYF. The CDR3 nucleotides read TGTGCCAGCAGTTACGGGGTTGAGCAGTACTTC.

The CDR3 region has the DNA TGTGCCAGCAGCTTAACCAATAGGCATGGAGGCTACACCTTC. It yields the protein CASSLTNRHGGYTF. V is TRBV7-3 and J is TRBJ1-2; D remains unclear. The CDR3 contains 14 residues. Germline CDR1 and CDR2: SGHTA and FQGTGA. V lost 0 bases, J lost 8 bases, and 13 bases lay in between.

The chain has TRBV7-9 and TRBJ2-7; D is ambiguous. The V and J ends lost 2 bases and 7 bases respectively, with 15 bases between them. Per germline, CDR1 SEHNR and CDR2 FQNEAQ (reference sequence). The CDR3 contains 14 residues. The CDR3 sequence: CASSLHQDPTEQYF. In DNA, the CDR3 is TGTGCCAGCAGCTTACACCAGGACCCTACGGAGCAGTACTTC.

The V and J genes are TRBV20-1 and TRBJ2-1; no definite D call. The V and J ends lost 3 bases and 8 bases respectively, with 5 bases between them. CDR3 length: 10 residues. Germline V gene data show CDR1 as DFQATT and CDR2 as SNEGSKA (reference sequence). This CDR3 reads CSASLHEQFF. The DNA of the CDR3 is TGCAGTGCTAGTCTCCATGAGCAGTTCTTC.

The V call is TRBV19, the J call TRBJ1-1, with a possible D match to TRBD1 (5 bases). Per the germline V gene, CDR1 is LNHDA and CDR2 is SQIVND (reference sequence). The ends were cut back, 4 bases at V and 0 bases at J, with 9 bases in the middle. This CDR3 has 14 amino acids. This CDR3 is CASSSQGMNTEAFF. The CDR3 region has the DNA TGTGCCAGTAGTAGCCAGGGCATGAACACTGAAGCTTTCTTT.